The text below deals with one TCR beta chain. Its antigen remains unknown. V lost 6 bases and J lost 2, with 16 bases in between. CDR1 and CDR2 from the germline V gene are MDHEN and SYDVKM. This CDR3 has 15 amino acids. The sample belongs to a study of CD8 T cell repertoires and HIV-1 epitope variants. Findings and limits, study-wide: The assay identified only TCR beta chains of antigen-proliferating T cells.

The assay was immunoSEQ multiplex PCR, and TCRdb's table has in-frame clones only and misses some. In the table there are approximately 6,300 clones, 66% of which are singletons. What was sequenced was cultured CD8+ T cells derived from PBMCs. The receptor was isolated from a male donor with HIV. This chain joins TRBV28 and TRBJ2-5, with a possible D match to TRBD2 (5 bases). Written as DNA, the CDR3 is TGTGCCAGCAGCTCCGCCGGGATAGATCAAGAGACCCAGTACTTC. This codes for CASSSAGIDQETQYF.